This T cell receptor (beta chain) derives from a study of cytomegalovirus exposure and HLA in healthy donors. Study overall: Earlier sequencing of about 179 million T cells yielded roughly 100 million unique TCR beta sequences. Membership in the Caucasian-associated ancestry cluster was found for around four fifths of approximately 400 genotyped donors.

Each of the donors was a healthy bone marrow donor. 60 Vbeta and 13 Jbeta primers were used in PCR. Only in-frame clones appear in the TCRdb table, and some are missing; sequencing was by immunoSEQ multiplex PCR. This repertoire shows approximately 120,000 clones, approximately 80% found once; its top ten account for 1.9%. With 7 bases removed from V and 5 bases from J, the gap between germline ends came to 12 bases. This CDR3 spans 12 amino acids. The V gene's germline CDR1 is SGHVS and CDR2 FQNEAQ. Sequenced: PBMCs. The receptor's source is a man aged 45-65 years in good health and CMV-seronegative. V gene TRBV7-8 combines with J gene TRBJ2-7; maybe TRBD1 (5 bases). The CDR3 reads CASIGRDNEQYF. The CDR3 DNA reads as TGTGCCAGCATCGGCAGGGATAACGAGCAGTACTTC.